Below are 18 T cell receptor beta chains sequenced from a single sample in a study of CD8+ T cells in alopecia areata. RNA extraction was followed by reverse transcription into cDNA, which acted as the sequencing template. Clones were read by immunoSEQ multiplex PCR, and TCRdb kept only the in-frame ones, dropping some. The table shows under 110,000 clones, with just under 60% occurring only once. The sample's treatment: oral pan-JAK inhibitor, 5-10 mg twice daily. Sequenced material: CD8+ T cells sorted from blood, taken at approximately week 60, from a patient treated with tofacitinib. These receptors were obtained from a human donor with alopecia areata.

CDR3 region: CAGGPMNTEAFF. CDR3 bases: TGTGCCGGGGGACCGATGAACACTGAAGCTTTCTTT. This chain connects TRBV30 to TRBJ1-1, with D perhaps TRBD1 (5 bases). V shed 8 bases and J shed 0 bases, with 10 bases lying between them. The CDR3 totals 12 residues. Germline assignment: CDR1 GTSNPN and CDR2 SVGIG (reference sequence).

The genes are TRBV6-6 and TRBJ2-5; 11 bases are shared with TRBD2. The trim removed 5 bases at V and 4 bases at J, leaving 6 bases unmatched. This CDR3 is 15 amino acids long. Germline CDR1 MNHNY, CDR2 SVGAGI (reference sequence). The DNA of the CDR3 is TGTGCCAGCAGTATTAGCGGGGGGGCAAGAGAGACCCAGTACTTC. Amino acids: CASSISGGARETQYF.

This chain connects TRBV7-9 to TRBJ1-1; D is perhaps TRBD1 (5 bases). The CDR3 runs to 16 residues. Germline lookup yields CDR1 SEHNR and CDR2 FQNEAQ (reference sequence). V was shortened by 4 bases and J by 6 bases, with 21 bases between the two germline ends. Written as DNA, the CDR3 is TGTGCCAGCAGCTCCTGGGAAACCAGACAGAGGCCTGAAGCTTTCTTT. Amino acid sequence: CASSSWETRQRPEAFF.

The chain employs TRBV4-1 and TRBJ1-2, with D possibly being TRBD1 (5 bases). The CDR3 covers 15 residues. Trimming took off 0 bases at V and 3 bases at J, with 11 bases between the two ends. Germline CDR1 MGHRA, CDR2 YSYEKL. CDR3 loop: CASSQELGRYYGYTF. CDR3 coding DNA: TGCGCCAGCAGCCAAGAATTGGGACGGTACTATGGCTACACCTTC.

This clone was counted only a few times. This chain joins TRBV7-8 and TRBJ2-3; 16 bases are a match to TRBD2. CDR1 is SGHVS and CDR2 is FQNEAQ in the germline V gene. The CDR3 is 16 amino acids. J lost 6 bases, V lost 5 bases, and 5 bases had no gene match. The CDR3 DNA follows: TGTGCCAGCAGCCGTGGGACTAGCGGGGGGGTTGATACGCAGTATTTT. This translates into CASSRGTSGGVDTQYF.

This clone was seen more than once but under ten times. CDR3 region: CASSDSRLTSGGYTQYF. For the CDR3, the DNA is TGTGCCAGCAGTGATTCTAGGTTGACTAGCGGCGGCTATACGCAGTATTTT. V gene TRBV2 combines with J gene TRBJ2-3; 9 bases line up with TRBD2. V shed 3 bases and J 7 bases; nucleotides not matched to a gene: 14. Germline assignment: CDR1 SNHLY and CDR2 FYNNEI. The CDR3 covers 17 residues.

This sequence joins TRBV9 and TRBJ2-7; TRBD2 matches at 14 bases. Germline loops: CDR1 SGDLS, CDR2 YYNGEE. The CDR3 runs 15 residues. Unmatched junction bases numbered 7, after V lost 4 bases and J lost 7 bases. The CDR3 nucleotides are TGTGCCAGCAGCCCGACTAGCGGGGGGGCTCGAGAGCAGTACTTC. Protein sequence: CASSPTSGGAREQYF.

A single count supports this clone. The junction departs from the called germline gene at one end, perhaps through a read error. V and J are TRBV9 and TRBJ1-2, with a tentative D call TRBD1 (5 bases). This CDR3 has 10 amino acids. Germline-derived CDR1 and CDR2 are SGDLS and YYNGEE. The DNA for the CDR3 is TGTGCCAGCAGCGATAGACAGCCTTCCTTC. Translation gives CASSDRQPSF.

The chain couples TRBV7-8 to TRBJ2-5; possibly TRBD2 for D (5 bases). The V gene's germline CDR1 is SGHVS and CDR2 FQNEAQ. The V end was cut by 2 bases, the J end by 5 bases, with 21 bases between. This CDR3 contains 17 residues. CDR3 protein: CASSLSPASPKGETQYF. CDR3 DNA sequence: TGTGCCAGCAGCTTAAGCCCTGCTAGCCCAAAAGGGGAGACCCAGTACTTC.

CDR3 nucleotide sequence: TGCGCCAGCAGCTTGGGTAACGAGCAGTACTTC. This gives the protein CASSLGNEQYF. J is TRBJ2-7 and V is TRBV5-1; D unclear. The V gene lost 0 bases and the J gene lost 5 bases, with 3 bases spanning the gap. CDR3 length equals 11 residues. Looked up from germline, CDR1 is SGHRS and CDR2 is YFSETQ.

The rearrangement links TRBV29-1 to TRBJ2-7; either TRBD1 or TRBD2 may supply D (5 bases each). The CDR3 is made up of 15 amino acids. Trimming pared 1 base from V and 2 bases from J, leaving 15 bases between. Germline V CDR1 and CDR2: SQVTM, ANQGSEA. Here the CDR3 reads CSVEVGVYGPYEQYF. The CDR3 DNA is TGCAGCGTTGAAGTGGGGGTCTACGGCCCCTACGAGCAGTACTTC.

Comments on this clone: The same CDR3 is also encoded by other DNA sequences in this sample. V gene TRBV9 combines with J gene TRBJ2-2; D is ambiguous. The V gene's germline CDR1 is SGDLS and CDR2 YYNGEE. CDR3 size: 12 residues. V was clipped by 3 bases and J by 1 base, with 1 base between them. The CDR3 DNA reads TGTGCCAGCAGCGAGAACACCGGGGAGCTGTTTTTT. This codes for CASSENTGELFF. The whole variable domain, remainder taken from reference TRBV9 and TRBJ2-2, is DSGVTQTPKHLITATGQRVTLRCSPRSGDLSVYWYQQSLDQGLQFLIQYYNGEERAKGNILERFSAQQFPDLHSELNLSSLELGDSALYFCASSENTGELFFGEGSRLTVL.

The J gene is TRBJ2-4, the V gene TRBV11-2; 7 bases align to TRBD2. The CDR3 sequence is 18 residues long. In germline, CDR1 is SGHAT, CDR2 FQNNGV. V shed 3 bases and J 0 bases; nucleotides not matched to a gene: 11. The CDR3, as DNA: TGTGCCAGCAGCTTTCATGGGGCCCCGGGGGGAGCCAAAAACATTCAGTACTTC. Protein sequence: CASSFHGAPGGAKNIQYF.

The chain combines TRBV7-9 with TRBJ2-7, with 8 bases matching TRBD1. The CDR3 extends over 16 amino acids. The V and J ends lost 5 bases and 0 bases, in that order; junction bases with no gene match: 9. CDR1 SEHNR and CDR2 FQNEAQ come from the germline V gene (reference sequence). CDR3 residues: CASSRTRGQVSYEQYF. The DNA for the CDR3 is TGTGCCAGCAGCCGAACTAGGGGACAGGTCTCCTACGAGCAGTACTTC.

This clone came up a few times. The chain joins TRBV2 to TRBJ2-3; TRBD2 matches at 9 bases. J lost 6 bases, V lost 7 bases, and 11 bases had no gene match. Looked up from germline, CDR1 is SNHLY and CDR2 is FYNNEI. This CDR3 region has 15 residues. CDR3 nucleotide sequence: TGTGCCAGCATTGCCGGGACTAGCATAACGGATACGCAGTATTTT. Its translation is CASIAGTSITDTQYF.

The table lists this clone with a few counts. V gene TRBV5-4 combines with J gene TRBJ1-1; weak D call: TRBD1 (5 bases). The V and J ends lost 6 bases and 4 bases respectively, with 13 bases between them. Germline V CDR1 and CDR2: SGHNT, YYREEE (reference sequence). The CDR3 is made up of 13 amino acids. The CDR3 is CASTSWRGTEAFF. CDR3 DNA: TGTGCCAGCACGTCGTGGAGGGGCACTGAAGCTTTCTTT.

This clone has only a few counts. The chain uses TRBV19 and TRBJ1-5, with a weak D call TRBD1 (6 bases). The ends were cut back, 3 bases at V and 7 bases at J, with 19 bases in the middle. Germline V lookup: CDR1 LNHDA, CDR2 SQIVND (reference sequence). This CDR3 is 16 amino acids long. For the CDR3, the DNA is TGTGCCAGTAGTATCCTGACAGGTAAAGTTGTGCAGCCCCAGCATTTT. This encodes CASSILTGKVVQPQHF.

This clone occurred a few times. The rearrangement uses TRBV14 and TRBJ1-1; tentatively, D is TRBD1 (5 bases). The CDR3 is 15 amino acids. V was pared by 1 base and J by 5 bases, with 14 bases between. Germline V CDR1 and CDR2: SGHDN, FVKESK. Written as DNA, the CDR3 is TGTGCCAGCAGCCAAGGCGGGACCGGCGGGACTGAAGCTTTCTTT. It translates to CASSQGGTGGTEAFF.